A single sample gave rise to the 17 T cell receptor beta chains below, sequenced in a study of chemoradiotherapy in HPV16-positive cancers (dated by TCRdb to between 2021 and 2023). The library relied on the immunoSEQ multiplex PCR assay. Sourced from immuneACCESS, this table was stored by TCRdb with only in-frame sequences that have V and J called. A share of the clones is absent; for the studies checked, an unresolved V gene accounts for under half, and the remainder has no known explanation. The sample contains 12,000 or so clones, around three quarters of them found a single time. The ten largest make up less than 2.5% of the sample. The sample was gathered from a patient who underwent chemoradiotherapy. The receptors shown here come from a human donor with HPV-associated anogenital cancer.

The rearrangement joins TRBV7-9 to TRBJ2-4, with D tentatively TRBD2 (6 bases). V was trimmed by 8 bases and J by 2 bases, leaving 28 bases between them. The CDR3 consists of 19 residues. Germline assignment: CDR1 SEHNR and CDR2 FQNEAQ (reference sequence). The CDR3: CASGDSKRMAGRSKNIQYF. The CDR3 DNA reads TGTGCCAGCGGGGATAGTAAAAGGATGGCGGGGAGGTCCAAAAACATTCAGTACTTC.

This clone was seen more than once but under ten times. The chain joins TRBV19 to TRBJ1-5; 7 bases line up with TRBD1. V shed 6 bases and J 2 bases; nucleotides not matched to a gene: 16. Germline CDR1 and CDR2: LNHDA and SQIVND (reference sequence). This CDR3 has 18 amino acids. CDR3 residues: CASSPLGGEYLGNQPQHF. For the CDR3, the DNA is TGTGCCAGTAGCCCTCTAGGGGGCGAATATTTAGGCAATCAGCCCCAGCATTTT.

V and J are TRBV4-3 and TRBJ1-6; D not resolved. Germline values: CDR1 LGHNA, CDR2 YSLEER. Between the trimmed V and J ends, which lost 5 bases and 7 bases, there was a span of 15 bases. This CDR3 has 15 residues. The CDR3 DNA follows: TGCGCCAGCAGCAATGGGTGGGGTGGCAATTCACCCCTCCACTTT. Encoded protein: CASSNGWGGNSPLHF.

About this clone itself: Its ends do not fully match the called genes, so a read error is possible. The chain couples TRBV7-7 to TRBJ2-7; no firm D call. The CDR3 is made up of 13 amino acids. The germline gives CDR1 SSHAT, CDR2 FNYEAQ (reference sequence). For the CDR3, the DNA is TGTGCTAGCAGCTCCTATGACGGCTACGAGCAGTACTTC. This encodes CASSSYDGYEQYF.

The CDR3 DNA follows: TGTGCCAGCAGTTACGGCGACGGGGGGAAGACGGATACGCAGTATTTT. It translates to CASSYGDGGKTDTQYF. The rearrangement joins TRBV6-5 to TRBJ2-3, with TRBD2 matching over 7 bases. This CDR3 has 16 residues. The V and J ends lost 2 bases and 6 bases, in that order; junction bases with no gene match: 11. CDR1 is MNHEY, CDR2 SVGAGI, per germline.

The chain uses TRBV6-4 and TRBJ2-5; a possible D gene is TRBD2 (5 bases). With 6 bases removed from V and 1 base from J, the gap between germline ends came to 6 bases. The CDR3 is 12 amino acids. Germline V lookup: CDR1 MRHNA, CDR2 SNTAGT. The CDR3 DNA follows: TGTGCCAGCAGCGGGGTCCAAGAGACCCAGTACTTC. Amino acid sequence: CASSGVQETQYF.

V gene TRBV7-3 combines with J gene TRBJ1-2; 7 positions agree with TRBD1. Germline CDR1 reads SGHTA; CDR2 reads FQGTGA. The V segment lost 2 bases and the J segment 4 bases; nucleotides outside the gene matches: 1. CDR3 length equals 13 residues. The CDR3 DNA follows: TGTGCCAGCAGCTTAGACAGGGCCTATGGCTACACCTTC. Amino acid sequence: CASSLDRAYGYTF. Looking up the rest from reference TRBV7-3 and TRBJ1-2 gives the full variable domain: GAGVSQTPSNKVTEKGKYVELRCDPISGHTALYWYRQSLGQGPEFLIYFQGTGAADDSGLPNDRFFAVRPEGSVSTLKIQRTERGDSAVYLCASSLDRAYGYTFGSGTRLTVV.

The genes are TRBV11-1 and TRBJ2-7; 7 bases are a match to TRBD2. CDR3 size: 14 residues. The V and J ends lost 5 bases and 1 base, in that order; junction bases with no gene match: 5. Germline V gives CDR1 SGHAT, CDR2 FQDESV (reference sequence). The CDR3 sequence: CASSLTSASYEQYF. DNA for the CDR3: TGTGCCAGCAGCCTCACTAGCGCGTCCTACGAGCAGTACTTC.

This clone was seen a handful of times. V is TRBV27 and J is TRBJ1-2; 9 bases agree with TRBD1. Germline V gene data show CDR1 as MNHEY and CDR2 as SMNVEV (reference sequence). V lost 9 bases, J lost 3 bases, and 5 bases stayed unmatched. The CDR3 contains 13 residues. CDR3 DNA sequence: TGTGCCAGTGGACAGGGGATCGACTATGGCTACACCTTC. As protein: CASGQGIDYGYTF.

The V call is TRBV14, the J call TRBJ2-7, with D uncertain. CDR1 and CDR2 from the germline V gene are SGHDN and FVKESK. V was shortened by 2 bases and J by 3 bases, with 5 bases between the two germline ends. The CDR3 is 12 residues long. CDR3 coding DNA: TGTGCCAGCAGCCAACAACACTACGAGCAGTACTTC. Amino acids: CASSQQHYEQYF.

The rearrangement links TRBV19 to TRBJ1-4; D may be TRBD1 (6 bases). The CDR3 loop spans 16 amino acids. The germline CDR1 and CDR2 sequences are LNHDA and SQIVND (reference sequence). V lost 3 bases and J lost 5, with 16 bases in between. The CDR3 nucleotides read TGTGCCAGTAGTATCCCACGACAGGATCCCAATGAAAAACTGTTTTTT. Protein: CASSIPRQDPNEKLFF.

The chain joins TRBV6-5 to TRBJ1-5; D possibly corresponds to TRBD1 (6 bases). The CDR3 is made up of 15 amino acids. Trimming removed 6 bases from V and 9 bases from J, with 21 bases in between. CDR1 MNHEY and CDR2 SVGAGI come from the germline V gene. CDR3: CASSALQGGGGPQHF. For the CDR3, the DNA is TGTGCCAGCAGCGCCCTACAGGGTGGAGGAGGGCCCCAGCATTTT.

CDR3 sequence: CASSPINEKLFF. The CDR3 DNA follows: TGTGCCAGCAGTCCTATTAATGAAAAACTGTTTTTT. V and J are TRBV28 and TRBJ1-4; the D is unclear. With 5 bases removed from V and 4 bases from J, the gap between germline ends came to 5 bases. Germline CDR1 and CDR2: MDHEN and SYDVKM. The CDR3 is 12 residues long.

The chain recombines TRBV7-9 with TRBJ1-2; no reliable D call. The CDR3 contains 12 residues. CDR1 is SEHNR and CDR2 is FQNEAQ in the germline V gene (reference sequence). Trimming cost V 4 bases and J 4 bases, with 7 bases left between them. This CDR3 is CASSSDLYGYTF. CDR3 nucleotide sequence: TGTGCCAGCAGCTCAGACCTCTATGGCTACACCTTC.

Written as DNA, the CDR3 is TGTGCCAGTAGTATTCGAATACAGGGGGCGGACAATCAGCCCCAGCATTTT. Protein product: CASSIRIQGADNQPQHF. The rearrangement uses TRBV19 and TRBJ1-5; 9 positions agree with TRBD1. The CDR3 is 17 residues long. Germline V CDR1 and CDR2: LNHDA, SQIVND (reference sequence). V lost 3 bases to trimming and J lost 3 bases; unmatched junction nucleotides: 9.

This clone was detected a few times. The genes are TRBV7-9 and TRBJ2-6, with D possibly matching TRBD2 (5 bases). This CDR3 is built from 16 residues. Germline-derived CDR1 and CDR2 are SEHNR and FQNEAQ (reference sequence). The V end lost 3 bases, the J end lost 0 bases, and 9 bases lay between the germline ends. Here the CDR3 reads CASSFLRDSGANVLTF. The CDR3 DNA follows: TGTGCCAGCAGCTTCCTCCGGGACTCTGGGGCCAACGTCCTGACTTTC.

This chain uses TRBV4-3 with TRBJ1-1, with D maybe TRBD1 (6 bases). V lost 0 bases and J lost 1, with 12 bases in between. Germline V lookup: CDR1 LGHNA, CDR2 YSLEER. The CDR3 covers 16 residues. CDR3 residues: CASSQEYLGQNTEAFF. The DNA for the CDR3 is TGCGCCAGCAGCCAAGAGTACTTGGGACAGAACACTGAAGCTTTCTTT.